This note documents a single T cell receptor beta chain sequence. Its antigen remains unidentified. The data derive from a study of response to subunit inactivated influenza vaccine. Study-level points and caveats: Every seasonal influenza vaccination brings in few new T cells, the authors suggested.

TCRdb reanalysed the RT-PCR reads using MiXCR and keeps one entry per CDR3 protein. The sample lists about 500,000 distinct CDR3 sequences; about 15% were seen once. V was shortened by 5 bases and J by 5 bases, with 15 bases between the two germline ends. The germline V gene has CDR1 DFQATT and CDR2 SNEGSKA (reference sequence). CDR3 length: 13 residues. This chain links TRBV20-1 with TRBJ2-5, with D perhaps TRBD1 or TRBD2 (5 bases each). Sequenced here: CD4+ T cells sorted from PBMCs, sampled roughly 24 months after vaccination. This TCR derives from a man aged 50 to 69 who received an inactivated influenza vaccine. The CDR3 loop reads CSALRPGQETQYF. CDR3 DNA sequence: TGCAGTGCTCTCCGCCCGGGGCAGGAGACCCAGTACTTC.